The text below deals with one TCR beta chain. Its antigen is unknown. Sequencing was performed with immunoSEQ multiplex PCR; in TCRdb, only in-frame clones are kept and a portion is missing. The sample holds 75,000 to 95,000 clones; 90% to 95% are singletons and the top ten take 1.5% to 2.5%. The data originate from a study of graft-versus-host responses after intestinal transplantation. Findings and limits, study-wide: Analysis identified GvH clones in recipient marrow, with some appearing first in ileum or blood.

The clonotype was recovered from a human donor who received an intestinal transplant. Sequencing was performed on unstimulated CD8+ T cells sorted from spleen or lymph node cells, taken before intestinal transplant.

The CDR3 DNA sequence: TGTGCCAGCAGTTTGCTGGGGGGGCAAACTGAAGCTTTCTTT. This sequence encodes CASSLLGGQTEAFF. V gene TRBV11-2 combines with J gene TRBJ1-1, with D possibly being TRBD1 (6 bases). Germline-derived CDR1 and CDR2 are SGHAT and FQNNGV. The CDR3 totals 14 residues. Trimming took 6 bases from V and 5 from J, leaving 16 bases between them. Using reference TRBV11-2 and TRBJ1-1 for the parts outside the CDR3, the full variable domain is EAGVAQSPRYKIIEKRQSVAFWCNPISGHATLYWYQQILGQGPKLLIQFQNNGVVDDSQLPKDRFSAERLKGVDSTLKIQPAKLEDSAVYLCASSLLGGQTEAFFGQGTRLTVV.